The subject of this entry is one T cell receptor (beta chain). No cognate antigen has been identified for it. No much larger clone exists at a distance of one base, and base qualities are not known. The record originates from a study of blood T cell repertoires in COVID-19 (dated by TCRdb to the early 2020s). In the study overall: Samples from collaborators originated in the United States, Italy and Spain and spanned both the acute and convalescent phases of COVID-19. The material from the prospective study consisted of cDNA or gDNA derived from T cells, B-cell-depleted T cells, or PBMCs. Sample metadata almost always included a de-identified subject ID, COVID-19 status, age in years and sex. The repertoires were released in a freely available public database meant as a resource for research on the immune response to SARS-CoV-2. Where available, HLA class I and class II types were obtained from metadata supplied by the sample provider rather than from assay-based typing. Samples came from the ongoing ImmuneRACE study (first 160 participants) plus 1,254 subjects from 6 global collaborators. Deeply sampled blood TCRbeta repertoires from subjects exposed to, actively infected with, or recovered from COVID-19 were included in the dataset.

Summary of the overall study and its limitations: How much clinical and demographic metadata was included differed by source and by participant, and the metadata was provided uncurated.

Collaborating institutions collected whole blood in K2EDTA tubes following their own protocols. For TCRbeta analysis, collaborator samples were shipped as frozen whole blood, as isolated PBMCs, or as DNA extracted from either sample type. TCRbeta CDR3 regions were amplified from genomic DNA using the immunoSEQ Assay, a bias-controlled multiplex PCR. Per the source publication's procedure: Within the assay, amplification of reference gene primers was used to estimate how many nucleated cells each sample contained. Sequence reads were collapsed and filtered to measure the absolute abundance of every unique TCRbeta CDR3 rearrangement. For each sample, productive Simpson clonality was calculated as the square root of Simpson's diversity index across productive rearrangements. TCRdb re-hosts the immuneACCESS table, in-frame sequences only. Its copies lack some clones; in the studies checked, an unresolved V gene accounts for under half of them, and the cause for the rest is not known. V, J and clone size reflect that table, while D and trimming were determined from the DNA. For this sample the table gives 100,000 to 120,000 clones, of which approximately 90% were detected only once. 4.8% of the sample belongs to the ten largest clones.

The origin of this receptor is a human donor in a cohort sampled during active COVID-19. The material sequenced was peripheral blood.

The DNA sequence is given as TGTGCCAGCAGCTTAAGCGCGCATCCTTCCTACGAGCAGTACTTC. Its protein product is CASSLSAHPSYEQYF. The rearranged segments are TRBV11-2 and TRBJ2-7; the D segment cannot be called with confidence. Reading the germline V gene gives CDR1 SGHAT and CDR2 FQNNGV. Trimming costs V 2 bases and J 1 base, and their ends lie 12 bases apart. The CDR3 contains 15 residues, cysteine and phenylalanine counted. This entry keeps only the CDR3 DNA: 45 bases, framed from base 1.